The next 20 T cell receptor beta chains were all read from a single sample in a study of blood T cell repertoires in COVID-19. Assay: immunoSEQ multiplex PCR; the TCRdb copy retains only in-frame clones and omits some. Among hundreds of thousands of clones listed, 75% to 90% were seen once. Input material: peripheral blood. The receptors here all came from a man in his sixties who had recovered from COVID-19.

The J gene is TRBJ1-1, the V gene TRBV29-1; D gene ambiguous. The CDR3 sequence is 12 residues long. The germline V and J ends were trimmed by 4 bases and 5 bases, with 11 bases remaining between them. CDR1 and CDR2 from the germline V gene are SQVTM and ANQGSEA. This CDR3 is CSVASPSTEAFF. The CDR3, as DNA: TGCAGCGTTGCCAGTCCCTCGACTGAAGCTTTCTTT. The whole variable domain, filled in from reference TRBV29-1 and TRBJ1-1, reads SAVISQKPSRDICQRGTSLTIQCQVDSQVTMMFWYRQQPGQSLTLIATANQGSEATYESGFVIDKFPISRPNLTFSTLTVSNMSPEDSSIYLCSVASPSTEAFFGQGTRLTVV.

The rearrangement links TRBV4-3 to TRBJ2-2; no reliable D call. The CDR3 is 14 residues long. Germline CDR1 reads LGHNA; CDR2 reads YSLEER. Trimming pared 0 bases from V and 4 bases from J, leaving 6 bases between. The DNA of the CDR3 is TGCGCCAGCAGCCAAGAAACCGGCACCGGGGAGCTGTTTTTT. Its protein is CASSQETGTGELFF.

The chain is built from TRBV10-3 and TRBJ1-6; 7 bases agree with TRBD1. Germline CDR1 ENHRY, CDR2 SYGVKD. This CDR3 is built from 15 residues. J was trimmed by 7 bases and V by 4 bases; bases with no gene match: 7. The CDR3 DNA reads TGTGCCATCAGTGGAGGACAGGCTGGGAATTCACCCCTCCACTTT. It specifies CAISGGQAGNSPLHF.

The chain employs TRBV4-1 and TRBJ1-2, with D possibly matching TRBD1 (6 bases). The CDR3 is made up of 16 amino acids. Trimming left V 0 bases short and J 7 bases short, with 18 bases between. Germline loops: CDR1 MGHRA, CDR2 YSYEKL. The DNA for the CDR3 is TGCGCCAGCAGCCAAGAGGGATGGGCAGGGGCGGGTGGCTACACCTTC. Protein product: CASSQEGWAGAGGYTF.

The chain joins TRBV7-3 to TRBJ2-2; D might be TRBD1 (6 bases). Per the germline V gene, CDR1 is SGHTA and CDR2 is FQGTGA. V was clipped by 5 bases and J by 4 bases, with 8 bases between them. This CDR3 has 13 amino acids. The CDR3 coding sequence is TGTGCCAGCAGCCGGGACACCACCGGGGAGCTGTTTTTT. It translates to CASSRDTTGELFF.

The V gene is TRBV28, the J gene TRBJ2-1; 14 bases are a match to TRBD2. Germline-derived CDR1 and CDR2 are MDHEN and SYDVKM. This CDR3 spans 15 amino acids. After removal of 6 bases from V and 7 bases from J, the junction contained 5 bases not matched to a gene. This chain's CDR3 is CASSRGTSGSNEQFF. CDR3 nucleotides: TGTGCCAGCAGCCGCGGGACTAGCGGGAGTAATGAGCAGTTCTTC.

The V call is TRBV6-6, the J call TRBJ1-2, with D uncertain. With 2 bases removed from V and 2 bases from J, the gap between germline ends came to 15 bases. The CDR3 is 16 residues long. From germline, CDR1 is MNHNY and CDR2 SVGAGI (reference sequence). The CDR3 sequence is CASSYGSYSTNYGYTF. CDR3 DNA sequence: TGTGCCAGCAGTTACGGTTCTTACAGTACAAACTATGGCTACACCTTC.

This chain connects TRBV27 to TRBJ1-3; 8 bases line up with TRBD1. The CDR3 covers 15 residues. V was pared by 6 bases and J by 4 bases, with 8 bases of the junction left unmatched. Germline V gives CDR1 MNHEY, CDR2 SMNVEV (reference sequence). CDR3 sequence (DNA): TGTGCCAGCAGGCCTGCAGGGGGCAGGGGAAACACCATATATTTT. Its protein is CASRPAGGRGNTIYF.

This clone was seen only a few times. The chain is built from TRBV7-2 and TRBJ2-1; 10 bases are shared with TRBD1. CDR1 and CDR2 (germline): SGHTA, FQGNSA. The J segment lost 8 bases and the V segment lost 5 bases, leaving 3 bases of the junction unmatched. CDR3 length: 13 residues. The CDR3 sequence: CASSRDRGYEQFF. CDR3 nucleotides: TGTGCCAGCAGCCGGGACAGGGGATATGAGCAGTTCTTC. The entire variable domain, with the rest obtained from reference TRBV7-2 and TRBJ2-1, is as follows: GAGVSQSPSNKVTEKGKDVELRCDPISGHTALYWYRQSLGQGLEFLIYFQGNSAPDKSGLPSDRFSAERTGGSVSTLTIQRTQQEDSAVYLCASSRDRGYEQFFGPGTRLTVL.

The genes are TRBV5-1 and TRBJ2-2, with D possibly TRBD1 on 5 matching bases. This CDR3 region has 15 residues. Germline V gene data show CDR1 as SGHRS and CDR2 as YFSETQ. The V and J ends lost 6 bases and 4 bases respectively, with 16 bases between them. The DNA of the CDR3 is TGCGCCAGCAAACTCGACAGTCTAACCACCGGGGAGCTGTTTTTT. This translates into CASKLDSLTTGELFF.

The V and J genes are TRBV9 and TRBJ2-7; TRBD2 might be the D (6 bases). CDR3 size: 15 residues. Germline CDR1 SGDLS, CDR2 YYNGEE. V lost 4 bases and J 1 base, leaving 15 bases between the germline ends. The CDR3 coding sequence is TGTGCCAGCAGCCCCACCCCCCGGGGGTCCTACGAGCAGTACTTC. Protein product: CASSPTPRGSYEQYF.

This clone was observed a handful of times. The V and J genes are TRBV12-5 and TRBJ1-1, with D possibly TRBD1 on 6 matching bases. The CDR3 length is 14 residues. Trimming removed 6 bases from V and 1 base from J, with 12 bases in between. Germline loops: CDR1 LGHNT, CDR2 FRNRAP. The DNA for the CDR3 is TGTGCTAGTGGCCTTTGGACAGCGAACACTGAAGCTTTCTTT. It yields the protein CASGLWTANTEAFF.

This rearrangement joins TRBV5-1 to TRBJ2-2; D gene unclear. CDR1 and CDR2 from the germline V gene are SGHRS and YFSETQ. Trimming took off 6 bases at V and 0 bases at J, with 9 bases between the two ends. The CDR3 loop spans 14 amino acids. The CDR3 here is CASTPAANTGELFF. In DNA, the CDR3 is TGCGCCAGCACCCCCGCAGCGAACACCGGGGAGCTGTTTTTT.

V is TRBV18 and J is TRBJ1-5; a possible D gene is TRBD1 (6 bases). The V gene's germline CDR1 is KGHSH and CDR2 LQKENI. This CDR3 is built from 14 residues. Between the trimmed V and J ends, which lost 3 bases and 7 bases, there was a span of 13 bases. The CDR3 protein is CASSPGDTGQPQHF. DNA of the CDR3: TGTGCCAGCTCACCGGGGGACACAGGCCAGCCCCAGCATTTT.

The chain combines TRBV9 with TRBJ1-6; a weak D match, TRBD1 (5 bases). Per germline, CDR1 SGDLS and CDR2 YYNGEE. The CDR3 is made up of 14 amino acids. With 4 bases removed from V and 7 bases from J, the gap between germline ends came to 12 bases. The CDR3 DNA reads TGTGCCAGCAGCCAAGCCAGGGCGAATTCACCCCTCCACTTT. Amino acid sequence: CASSQARANSPLHF.

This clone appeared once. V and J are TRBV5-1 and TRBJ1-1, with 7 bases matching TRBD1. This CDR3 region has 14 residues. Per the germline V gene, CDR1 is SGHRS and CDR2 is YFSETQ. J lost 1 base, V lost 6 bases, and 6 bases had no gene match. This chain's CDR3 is CASTLRGRNTEAFF. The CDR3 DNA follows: TGCGCCAGCACGTTAAGGGGGCGGAACACTGAAGCTTTCTTT.

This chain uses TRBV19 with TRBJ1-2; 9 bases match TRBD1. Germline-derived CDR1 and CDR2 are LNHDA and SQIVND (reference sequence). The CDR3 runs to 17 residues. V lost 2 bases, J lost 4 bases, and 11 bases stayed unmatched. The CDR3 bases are TGTGCCAGTAGTATATTTCCCCCCGGGACAGGGCGCTATGGCTACACCTTC. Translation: CASSIFPPGTGRYGYTF.

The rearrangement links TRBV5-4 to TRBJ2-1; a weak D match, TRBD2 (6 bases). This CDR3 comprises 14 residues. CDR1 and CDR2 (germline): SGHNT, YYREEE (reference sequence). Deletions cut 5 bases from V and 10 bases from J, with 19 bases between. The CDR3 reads CASSRGTSSREQFF. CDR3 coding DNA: TGTGCCAGCAGTCGCGGGACCTCTAGCCGGGAGCAGTTCTTC.

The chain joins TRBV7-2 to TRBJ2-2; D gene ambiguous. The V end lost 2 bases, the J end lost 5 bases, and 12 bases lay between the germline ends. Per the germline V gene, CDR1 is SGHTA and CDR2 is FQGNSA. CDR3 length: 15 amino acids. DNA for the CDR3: TGTGCCAGCAGCTTATCGGGTCGAAAAACCGGGGAGCTGTTTTTT. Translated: CASSLSGRKTGELFF. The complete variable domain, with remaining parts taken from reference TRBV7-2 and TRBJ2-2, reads GAGVSQSPSNKVTEKGKDVELRCDPISGHTALYWYRQSLGQGLEFLIYFQGNSAPDKSGLPSDRFSAERTGGSVSTLTIQRTQQEDSAVYLCASSLSGRKTGELFFGEGSRLTVL.

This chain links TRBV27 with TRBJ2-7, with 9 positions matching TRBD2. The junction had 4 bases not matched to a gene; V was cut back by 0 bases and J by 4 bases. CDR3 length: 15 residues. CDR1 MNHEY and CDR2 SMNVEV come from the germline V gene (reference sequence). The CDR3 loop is CASSLSLAGKYEQYF. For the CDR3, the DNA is TGTGCCAGCAGTTTATCCCTAGCGGGAAAGTACGAGCAGTACTTC.